A single sample is the source of the 13 T cell receptor beta chains below, sequenced in a study of cytomegalovirus exposure and HLA in healthy donors (dated by TCRdb to about 2017). Libraries were prepared through the immunoSEQ multiplex PCR assay. The multiplex PCR relied on a mix of 60 forward primers for TCR Vbeta segments and 13 reverse primers for TCR Jbeta segments. As stored in TCRdb, this immuneACCESS dataset retains in-frame rearrangements with V and J assigned. A fraction of the clones does not appear; measured against another copy, unresolved V genes explain less than half of the discrepancy, and the remainder lacks a known reason. A total of under 250,000 clones appear in this sample, 65% to 85% of them only once. In total, the top ten clones hold under 0.85% of the sample. The sequenced sample was PBMCs. These receptors were collected from a boy younger than 10 in good health and CMV-seronegative.

V gene TRBV7-2 combines with J gene TRBJ2-7; D perhaps matches TRBD1 (6 bases). V lost 5 bases to trimming and J lost 5 bases, with 16 bases between them. This CDR3 has 14 amino acids. Germline CDR1 reads SGHTA; CDR2 reads FQGNSA. The CDR3 DNA reads TGTGCCAGCAGCGTCCAATCACAGGGCCACGAGCAGTACTTC. Translated: CASSVQSQGHEQYF. The full variable domain, its missing parts supplied by reference TRBV7-2 and TRBJ2-7, is GAGVSQSPSNKVTEKGKDVELRCDPISGHTALYWYRQSLGQGLEFLIYFQGNSAPDKSGLPSDRFSAERTGGSVSTLTIQRTQQEDSAVYLCASSVQSQGHEQYFGPGTRLTVT.

The CDR3 region is CASSLNPGLAGGAYEQYF. The CDR3 bases are TGTGCCAGCAGCTTAAACCCGGGACTAGCGGGAGGAGCCTACGAGCAGTACTTC. V usage is TRBV13 and J usage is TRBJ2-7; 15 bases map to TRBD2. The germline V gene encodes CDR1 PRHDT and CDR2 FYEKMQ (reference sequence). The CDR3 is made up of 18 amino acids. V lost 2 bases to trimming and J lost 2 bases; unmatched junction nucleotides: 7.

The CDR3 DNA reads as TGTGCCAGCAGCTTAGAGGCTAGAGATTTATTGACAGATACGCAGTATTTT. Residues: CASSLEARDLLTDTQYF. J is TRBJ2-3 and V is TRBV11-2, with D unclear. The CDR3 loop spans 17 amino acids. CDR1 SGHAT and CDR2 FQNNGV come from the germline V gene. V was clipped by 0 bases and J by 3 bases, with 16 bases between them.

The chain recombines TRBV7-9 with TRBJ1-1, with TRBD1 as a possible D gene (5 bases). Looked up from germline, CDR1 is SEHNR and CDR2 is FQNEAQ (reference sequence). V was pared by 5 bases and J by 1 base, with 8 bases between. The CDR3 has 13 residues. CDR3 in DNA: TGTGCCAGCAGCCCTACAGGGAACACTGAAGCTTTCTTT. Amino acid sequence: CASSPTGNTEAFF.

This chain joins TRBV5-1 and TRBJ1-4; 7 bases agree with TRBD1. V lost 0 bases to trimming and J lost 8 bases; unmatched junction nucleotides: 10. Germline V gene lookup returns CDR1 SGHRS and CDR2 YFSETQ. This CDR3 is built from 16 residues. CDR3 region: CASSLGQGMGEEKLFF. DNA for the CDR3: TGCGCCAGCAGCTTGGGACAGGGAATGGGAGAAGAAAAACTGTTTTTT.

V is TRBV19 and J is TRBJ1-5, with 8 positions matching TRBD1. This CDR3 is 16 amino acids long. J gave up 2 bases and V 2 bases, and 5 bases lay outside the gene matches. Germline lookup yields CDR1 LNHDA and CDR2 SQIVND (reference sequence). This CDR3 is CASSITQGGGNQPQHF. The CDR3 DNA sequence: TGTGCCAGTAGTATAACACAGGGGGGGGGCAATCAGCCCCAGCATTTT.

The rearrangement uses TRBV5-1 and TRBJ2-5; no clear D. Trimming cost V 0 bases and J 5 bases, with 11 bases left between them. This CDR3 contains 14 residues. The germline V gene has CDR1 SGHRS and CDR2 YFSETQ. CDR3 DNA: TGCGCCAGCAGCTTGGATCCCCGTCAGGAGACCCAGTACTTC. Translated: CASSLDPRQETQYF.

The gene calls are TRBV27 and TRBJ2-5, with D maybe TRBD1 (6 bases). The CDR3 has 13 residues. CDR1 and CDR2 from the germline V gene are MNHEY and SMNVEV (reference sequence). Trimming took 7 bases from V and 0 from J, leaving 9 bases between them. CDR3 sequence: CASKTGYQETQYF. For the CDR3, the DNA is TGTGCCAGCAAAACAGGGTACCAAGAGACCCAGTACTTC.

The V gene is TRBV18, the J gene TRBJ1-1; TRBD1 matches 9 bases. Germline trimming cut 1 base from V and 4 bases from J; bases unmatched to any gene: 4. CDR3 size: 15 residues. CDR1 and CDR2 (germline): KGHSH, LQKENI. CDR3 bases: TGTGCCAGCTCACCACAACAGGGGGCGGCCACTGAAGCTTTCTTT. Residues: CASSPQQGAATEAFF.

This clone was observed once. The chain has TRBV18 and TRBJ1-2; TRBD1 agrees at 12 bases. CDR1 is KGHSH, CDR2 LQKENI, per germline. CDR3 size: 15 residues. The J segment lost 8 bases and the V segment lost 3 bases, leaving 7 bases of the junction unmatched. CDR3 sequence: CASSPEGQGAWGYTF. In DNA, the CDR3 is TGTGCCAGCTCACCCGAGGGACAGGGGGCGTGGGGCTACACCTTC.

The CDR3 DNA is TGTGCCAGCTCACCGTGGACTAGCGGGGGGGCCATCGAGCAGTTCTTC. Its protein is CASSPWTSGGAIEQFF. The chain carries TRBV18 and TRBJ2-1; 15 bases align to TRBD2. Unmatched junction bases numbered 7, after V lost 3 bases and J lost 10 bases. Per the germline V gene, CDR1 is KGHSH and CDR2 is LQKENI. The CDR3 covers 16 residues.

The rearrangement uses TRBV28 and TRBJ2-3, with 9 bases lining up with TRBD1. Per germline, CDR1 MDHEN and CDR2 SYDVKM. The CDR3 covers 15 residues. With 6 bases clipped from V and 1 base from J, the junction kept 5 bases outside the gene matches. The CDR3 nucleotides are TGTGCCAGCAGAACCGGGACAGGGCGCACAGATACGCAGTATTTT. Translating it yields CASRTGTGRTDTQYF.

The V and J genes are TRBV5-1 and TRBJ2-1; 7 bases map to TRBD1. The CDR3 sequence is 15 residues long. The germline gives CDR1 SGHRS, CDR2 YFSETQ. The J segment lost 8 bases and the V segment lost 1 base, leaving 9 bases of the junction unmatched. The chain's CDR3 is CASSLTGEYFDEQFF. Written as DNA, the CDR3 is TGCGCCAGCAGCTTGACAGGGGAGTACTTCGATGAGCAGTTCTTC.